The T cell receptor beta chain described here comes from a study of T cell clones after liver transplantation. Study details: A pre-transplant mixed lymphocyte reaction with TCRbeta sequencing defined graft-donor-reactive clones followed in post-transplant blood. Overall study findings and caveats: In two subjects, few donor cells limited the measurable donor-reactive repertoire.

Sequencing used immunoSEQ multiplex PCR; TCRdb keeps in-frame clones, though not all of them. Of about 68,000 clones listed, nearly 95% are singletons. Unmatched junction bases numbered 7, after V lost 4 bases and J lost 4 bases. The germline V gene has CDR1 SGHNT and CDR2 YENEEA. The CDR3 covers 15 residues. A word on this clone: The antigen remains unidentified.

The input for sequencing was CD4+ T cells from blood, taken less than 26 months after liver transplant. The clonotype comes from a human patient who received a liver transplant. Some T cells may be transferred from the graft donor. The chain couples TRBV11-3 to TRBJ2-7, with 10 bases fitting TRBD2. CDR3 sequence reads: CASSSRAGGPYEQYF. Here the CDR3 DNA reads TGTGCCAGCAGCTCCCGAGCGGGAGGGCCTTACGAGCAGTACTTC.